A single sample is the source of the 21 T cell receptor beta chains below, sequenced in a study of Ad26.COV2.S vaccination and SARS-CoV-2 variants. Indicated treatment: some 20 received Ad26.COV2.S at low or high dose, single or two shots; about 5 received placebo; per-sample allocation not given. All samples were drawn on day 63, counting from the first vaccine or placebo injection. Assay: immunoSEQ multiplex PCR; the TCRdb copy retains only in-frame clones and omits some. The data show about 350,000 clones, less than 90% seen once. The source was peripheral blood, collected in a trial of Ad26.COV2.S vaccine versus placebo. Source of these receptors: a person between 18 and 59 years old who received the Ad26.COV2.S COVID-19 vaccine or a placebo.

CDR3 DNA: TGTGCCTGGAGTCCAGTTGTGAGAGGAGGCTACACCTTC. Its translation is CAWSPVVRGGYTF. The chain joins TRBV30 to TRBJ1-2; D gene unclear. The CDR3 contains 13 residues. CDR1 and CDR2 (germline): GTSNPN, SVGIG (reference sequence). The V end lost 2 bases, the J end lost 8 bases, and 15 bases lay between the germline ends.

The chain has TRBV24-1 and TRBJ2-2, with unresolved D. The length of the CDR3 is 13 residues. The V end was cut by 4 bases, the J end by 4 bases, with 6 bases between. The V gene's germline CDR1 is KGHDR and CDR2 SFDVKD. The CDR3 region is CATSETRTGELFF. CDR3 sequence (DNA): TGTGCCACCAGTGAAACTCGCACCGGGGAGCTGTTTTTT.

Comment on this clone: The sample holds other DNA sequences that translate to the same CDR3. This chain links TRBV5-1 with TRBJ1-2; D remains unclear. V was shortened by 0 bases and J by 6 bases, with 6 bases between the two germline ends. CDR3 size: 12 residues. From germline, CDR1 is SGHRS and CDR2 YFSETQ. The CDR3 reads CASSLGTDGYTF. The CDR3 DNA reads TGCGCCAGCAGCTTGGGAACGGATGGCTACACCTTC.

This rearrangement joins TRBV19 to TRBJ1-2, with 11 bases aligning to TRBD1. This CDR3 is 16 amino acids long. Germline CDR1 reads LNHDA; CDR2 reads SQIVND (reference sequence). Trimming cost V 5 bases and J 5 bases; bases outside gene matches: 10. CDR3 bases: TGTGCCAGTAGTTCATACAAGCGGGACAGGGGGTATGGCTACACCTTC. Amino acids: CASSSYKRDRGYGYTF. Using reference TRBV19 and TRBJ1-2 for the parts outside the CDR3, the full variable domain is DGGITQSPKYLFRKEGQNVTLSCEQNLNHDAMYWYRQDPGQGLRLIYYSQIVNDFQKGDIAEGYSVSREKKESFPLTVTSAQKNPTAFYLCASSSYKRDRGYGYTFGSGTRLTVV.

This clone occurred a few times. V usage is TRBV2 and J usage is TRBJ1-6, with D uncertain. The germline V and J ends were trimmed by 6 bases and 7 bases, with 7 bases remaining between them. Germline assignment: CDR1 SNHLY and CDR2 FYNNEI. The CDR3 is 12 residues long. CDR3 loop: CASRQQNSPLHF. The CDR3 DNA reads TGTGCCAGCAGACAGCAAAATTCACCCCTCCACTTT.

This sequence joins TRBV7-9 and TRBJ2-1; tentative D call: TRBD2 (6 bases). Trimming took 5 bases from V and 7 from J, leaving 18 bases between them. The CDR3 covers 15 residues. Germline-derived CDR1 and CDR2 are SEHNR and FQNEAQ (reference sequence). CDR3 bases: TGTGCCAGCAGCCAGGCGGGGACCTGGGAGAATGAGCAGTTCTTC. The encoded protein is CASSQAGTWENEQFF.

This clone was detected only a few times. The V call is TRBV29-1, the J call TRBJ2-4, with TRBD1 as a possible D gene (6 bases). CDR1 is SQVTM and CDR2 is ANQGSEA in the germline V gene. V was clipped by 3 bases and J by 4 bases, with 13 bases between them. The CDR3 consists of 14 residues. The CDR3 nucleotides are TGCAGCGTTGACAGACAGGACTCAAAAAACATTCAGTACTTC. It encodes CSVDRQDSKNIQYF.

The gene calls are TRBV28 and TRBJ1-1; no definite D call. This CDR3 contains 13 residues. CDR1 and CDR2 (germline): MDHEN, SYDVKM. V lost 7 bases and J lost 4, with 13 bases in between. In DNA, the CDR3 is TGTGCCAGCAAGAGCTGGGATCCCACTGAAGCTTTCTTT. It codes for CASKSWDPTEAFF. Looking up the rest from reference TRBV28 and TRBJ1-1 gives the full variable domain: DVKVTQSSRYLVKRTGEKVFLECVQDMDHENMFWYRQDPGLGLRLIYFSYDVKMKEKGDIPEGYSVSREKKERFSLILESASTNQTSMYLCASKSWDPTEAFFGQGTRLTVV.

The chain joins TRBV19 to TRBJ1-5, with 11 bases aligning to TRBD1. This CDR3 has 15 residues. Losses at the gene ends were 5 bases for V and 6 bases for J; bases not matched to a gene: 6. The germline gives CDR1 LNHDA, CDR2 SQIVND (reference sequence). The CDR3 spells CASSGGQGALQPQHF. The DNA of the CDR3 is TGTGCCAGTAGTGGCGGACAGGGGGCTCTTCAGCCCCAGCATTTT.

This clone was picked up one time. The chain combines TRBV30 with TRBJ2-3; D is uncertain. Germline V lookup: CDR1 GTSNPN, CDR2 SVGIG (reference sequence). Trimming cost V 4 bases and J 0 bases, with 8 bases left between them. The CDR3 consists of 13 residues. The DNA of the CDR3 is TGTGCCTGGATTGCCCCCAGCACAGATACGCAGTATTTT. It yields the protein CAWIAPSTDTQYF.

J is TRBJ2-2 and V is TRBV28, with TRBD1 as a possible D gene (6 bases). The germline V gene has CDR1 MDHEN and CDR2 SYDVKM. V lost 6 bases and J 7 bases, leaving 15 bases between the germline ends. The CDR3 has 14 amino acids. CDR3 in DNA: TGTGCCAGCAGGATATCTGGGACATTCGGGGAGCTGTTTTTT. Translated: CASRISGTFGELFF.

The chain combines TRBV19 with TRBJ2-7, with D possibly matching TRBD2 (5 bases). Trimming shortened V by 8 bases and J by 6 bases, and 20 bases separated the two germline ends. CDR1 and CDR2 from the germline V gene are LNHDA and SQIVND (reference sequence). There are 14 residues in the CDR3. The CDR3 DNA sequence: TGTGCCAGTCGTGGGCAGACGGGAATTCCCGAGCAGTACTTC. This translates into CASRGQTGIPEQYF.

This CDR3 reads CASSRGPGNTEAFF. The DNA of the CDR3 is TGTGCCAGCTCGAGAGGTCCAGGGAACACTGAAGCTTTCTTT. V usage is TRBV7-6 and J usage is TRBJ1-1; D remains ambiguous. This CDR3 is built from 14 residues. In germline, CDR1 is SGHVS, CDR2 FNYEAQ. V was cut by 8 bases and J by 1 base, with 14 bases left in between.

This clone was observed a single time. The chain links TRBV6-2 or TRBV6-3 to TRBJ2-2; TRBD2 matches at 16 bases. CDR1 and CDR2 (germline): MNHEY, SVGEGT. Trimming removed 5 bases from V and 6 bases from J; junction bases left unmatched: 6. The CDR3 extends over 17 amino acids. The CDR3 DNA reads as TGTGCCAGCAGTCGGGGACTAGCGGGGGGGCAGTCCGGGGAGCTGTTTTTT. This gives the protein CASSRGLAGGQSGELFF.

In this sample, this clone turned up a few times. This specimen includes other DNA sequences encoding the same CDR3. The chain joins TRBV5-1 to TRBJ2-7; TRBD1 is a possible D gene (5 bases). Per germline, CDR1 SGHRS and CDR2 YFSETQ. The V end lost 4 bases, the J end lost 4 bases, and 12 bases lay between the germline ends. The CDR3 covers 13 residues. DNA of the CDR3: TGCGCCAGCAGCCCTACAGGATCTTACGAGCAGTACTTC. Translating it yields CASSPTGSYEQYF. Using reference TRBV5-1 and TRBJ2-7 for the parts outside the CDR3, the full variable domain is KAGVTQTPRYLIKTRGQQVTLSCSPISGHRSVSWYQQTPGQGLQFLFEYFSETQRNKGNFPGRFSGRQFSNSRSEMNVSTLELGDSALYLCASSPTGSYEQYFGPGTRLTVT.

This clone was observed a single time. This chain connects TRBV7-2 to TRBJ1-3, with D possibly being TRBD1 (5 bases). V lost 3 bases and J 3 bases, leaving 18 bases between the germline ends. CDR3 length equals 17 residues. Germline V CDR1 and CDR2: SGHTA, FQGNSA. The CDR3 is CASSFIGGGMGGNTIYF. The CDR3, as DNA: TGTGCCAGCAGCTTTATTGGGGGAGGAATGGGTGGAAACACCATATATTTT.

CDR3 DNA: TGTGCCAGCAGTTTGGGACAGGGAGAATTCGAGCAGTACTTC. Its protein product is CASSLGQGEFEQYF. The V gene is TRBV28, the J gene TRBJ2-7, with 9 bases lining up with TRBD1. The CDR3 has 14 residues. V gave up 3 bases and J gave up 6 bases; unmatched junction bases: 6. Germline V lookup: CDR1 MDHEN, CDR2 SYDVKM.

This clone was detected a few times. The chain couples TRBV12-3 or TRBV12-4 to TRBJ1-1; D remains unclear. Trimming pared 1 base from V and 11 bases from J, leaving 8 bases between. The CDR3 totals 11 residues. The CDR3 is CASSLVNLAFF. DNA for the CDR3: TGTGCCAGCAGTTTAGTCAATCTTGCTTTCTTT.

In this sample, this clone turned up once. The gene calls are TRBV27 and TRBJ2-5; tentative D call: TRBD2 (6 bases). This CDR3 contains 14 residues. V gave up 4 bases and J gave up 5 bases, with 14 bases separating them. In germline, CDR1 is MNHEY, CDR2 SMNVEV (reference sequence). The CDR3 DNA is TGTGCCAGCAGTTCCTTGGGGGGTGCCGAGACCCAGTACTTC. This translates into CASSSLGGAETQYF.

This clone came up once. The chain joins TRBV24-1 to TRBJ2-3; D is perhaps TRBD1 (6 bases). CDR1 and CDR2 (germline): KGHDR, SFDVKD. V lost 5 bases and J lost 6, with 14 bases in between. CDR3 size: 14 residues. The chain's CDR3 is CATSGVGAVDTQYF. CDR3 coding DNA: TGTGCCACCAGTGGGGTGGGGGCCGTGGATACGCAGTATTTT.

The gene calls are TRBV9 and TRBJ1-1; D not resolved. Germline V gene sequence: CDR1 SGDLS, CDR2 YYNGEE. V lost 0 bases to trimming and J lost 10 bases, with 13 bases between them. CDR3 length: 13 residues. The CDR3: CASSVAGGERAFF. CDR3 nucleotides: TGTGCCAGCAGCGTAGCGGGTGGAGAAAGAGCTTTCTTT.